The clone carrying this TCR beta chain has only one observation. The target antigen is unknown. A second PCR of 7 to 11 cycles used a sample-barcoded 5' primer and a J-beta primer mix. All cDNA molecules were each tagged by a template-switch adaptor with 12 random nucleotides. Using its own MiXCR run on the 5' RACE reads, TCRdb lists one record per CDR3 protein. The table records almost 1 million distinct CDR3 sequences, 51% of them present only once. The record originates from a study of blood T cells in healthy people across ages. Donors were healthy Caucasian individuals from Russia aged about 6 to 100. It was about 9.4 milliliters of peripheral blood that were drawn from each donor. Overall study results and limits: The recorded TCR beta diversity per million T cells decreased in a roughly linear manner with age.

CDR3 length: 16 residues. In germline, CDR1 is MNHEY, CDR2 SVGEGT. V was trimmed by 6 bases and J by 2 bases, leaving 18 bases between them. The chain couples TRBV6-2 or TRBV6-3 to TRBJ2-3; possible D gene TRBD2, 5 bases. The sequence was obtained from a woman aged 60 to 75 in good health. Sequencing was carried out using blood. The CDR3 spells CASSHAPGSDTDTQYF. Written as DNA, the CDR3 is TGTGCCAGCAGCCACGCCCCGGGGAGCGACACAGATACGCAGTATTTT.